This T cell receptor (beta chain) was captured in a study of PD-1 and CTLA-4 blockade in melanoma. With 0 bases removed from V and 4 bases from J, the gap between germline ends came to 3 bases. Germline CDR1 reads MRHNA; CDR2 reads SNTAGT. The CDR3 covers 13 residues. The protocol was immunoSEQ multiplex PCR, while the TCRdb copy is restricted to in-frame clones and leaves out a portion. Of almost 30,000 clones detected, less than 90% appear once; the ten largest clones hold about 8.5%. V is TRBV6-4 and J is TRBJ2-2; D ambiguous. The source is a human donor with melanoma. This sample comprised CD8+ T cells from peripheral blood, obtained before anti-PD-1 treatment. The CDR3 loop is CASSDSGTGELFF. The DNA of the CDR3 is TGTGCCAGCAGTGACTCGGGCACCGGGGAGCTGTTTTTT.